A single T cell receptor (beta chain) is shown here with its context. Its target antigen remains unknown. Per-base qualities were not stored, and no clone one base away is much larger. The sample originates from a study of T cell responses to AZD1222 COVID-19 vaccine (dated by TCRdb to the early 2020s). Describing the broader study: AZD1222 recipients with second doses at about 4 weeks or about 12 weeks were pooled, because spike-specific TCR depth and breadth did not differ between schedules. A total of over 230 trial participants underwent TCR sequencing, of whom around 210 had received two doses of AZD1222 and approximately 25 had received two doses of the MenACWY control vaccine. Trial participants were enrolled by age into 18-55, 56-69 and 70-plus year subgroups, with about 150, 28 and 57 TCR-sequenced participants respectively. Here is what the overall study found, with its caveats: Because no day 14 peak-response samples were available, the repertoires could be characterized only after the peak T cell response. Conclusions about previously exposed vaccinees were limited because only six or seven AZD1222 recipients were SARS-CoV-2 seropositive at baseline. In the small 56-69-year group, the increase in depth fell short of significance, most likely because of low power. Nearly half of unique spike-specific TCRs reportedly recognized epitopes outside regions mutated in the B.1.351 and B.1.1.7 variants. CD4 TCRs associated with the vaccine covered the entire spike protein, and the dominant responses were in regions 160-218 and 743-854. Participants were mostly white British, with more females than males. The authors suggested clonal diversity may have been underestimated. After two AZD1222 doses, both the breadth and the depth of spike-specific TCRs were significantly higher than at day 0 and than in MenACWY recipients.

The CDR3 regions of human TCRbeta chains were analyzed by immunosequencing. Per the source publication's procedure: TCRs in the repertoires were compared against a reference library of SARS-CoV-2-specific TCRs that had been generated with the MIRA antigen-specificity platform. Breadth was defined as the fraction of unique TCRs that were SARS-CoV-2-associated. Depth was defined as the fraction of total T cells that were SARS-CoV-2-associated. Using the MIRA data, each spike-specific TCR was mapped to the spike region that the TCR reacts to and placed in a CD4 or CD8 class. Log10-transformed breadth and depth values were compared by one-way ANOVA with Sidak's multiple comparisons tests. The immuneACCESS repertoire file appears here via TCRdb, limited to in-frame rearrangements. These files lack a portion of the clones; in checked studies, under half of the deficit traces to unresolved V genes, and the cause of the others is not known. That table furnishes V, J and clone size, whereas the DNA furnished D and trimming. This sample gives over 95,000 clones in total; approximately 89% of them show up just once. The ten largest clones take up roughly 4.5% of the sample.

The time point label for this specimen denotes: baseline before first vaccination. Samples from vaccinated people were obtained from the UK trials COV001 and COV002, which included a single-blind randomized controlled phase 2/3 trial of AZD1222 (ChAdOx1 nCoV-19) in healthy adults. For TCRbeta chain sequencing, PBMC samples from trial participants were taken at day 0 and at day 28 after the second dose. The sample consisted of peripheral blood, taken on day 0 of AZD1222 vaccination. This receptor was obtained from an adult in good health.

The CDR3 corresponds to CASSWGQHSPLHF. The sequenced DNA: TGTGCCAGCAGCTGGGGACAGCATTCACCCCTCCACTTT. The V gene is TRBV3-1 (or the pseudogene TRBV3-2) and the J gene is TRBJ1-6; TRBD1 fits 7 bases in the junction. The CDR3 sequence holds 13 residues, the cysteine and phenylalanine included. Kept here is only the CDR3 DNA, which spans 39 bases and is read in frame from base 1. The V end gives up 5 bases and the J end 8 bases, leaving 3 bases in the junction not matched to a gene. Per the germline V gene (reference sequence), LGHDT is the CDR1 and YNNKEL is the CDR2.